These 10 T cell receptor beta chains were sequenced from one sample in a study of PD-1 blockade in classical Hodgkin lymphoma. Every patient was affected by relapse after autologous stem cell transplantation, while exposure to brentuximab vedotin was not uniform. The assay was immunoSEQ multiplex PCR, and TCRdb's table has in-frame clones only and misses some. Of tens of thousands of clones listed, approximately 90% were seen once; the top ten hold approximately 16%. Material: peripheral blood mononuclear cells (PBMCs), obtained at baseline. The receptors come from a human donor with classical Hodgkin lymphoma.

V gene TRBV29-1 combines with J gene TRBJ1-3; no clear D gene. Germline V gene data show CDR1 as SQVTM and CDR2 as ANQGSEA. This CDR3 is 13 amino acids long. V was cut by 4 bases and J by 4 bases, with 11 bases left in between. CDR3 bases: TGCAGCGTTGGTCCGGAGTCCGGAAACACCATATATTTT. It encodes CSVGPESGNTIYF.

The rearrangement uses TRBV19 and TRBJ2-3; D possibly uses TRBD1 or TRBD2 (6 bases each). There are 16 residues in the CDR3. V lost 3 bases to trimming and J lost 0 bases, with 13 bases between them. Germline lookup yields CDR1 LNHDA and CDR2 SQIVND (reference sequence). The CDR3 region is CASSIGWRGSTDTQYF. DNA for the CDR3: TGTGCCAGTAGTATTGGGTGGAGGGGGAGCACAGATACGCAGTATTTT.

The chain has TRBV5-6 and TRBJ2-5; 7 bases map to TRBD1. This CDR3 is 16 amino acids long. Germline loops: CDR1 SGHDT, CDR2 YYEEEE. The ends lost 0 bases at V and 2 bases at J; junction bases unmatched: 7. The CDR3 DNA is TGTGCCAGCAGCTTGGGTTTCCGGGACAGTCAAGAGACCCAGTACTTC. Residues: CASSLGFRDSQETQYF.

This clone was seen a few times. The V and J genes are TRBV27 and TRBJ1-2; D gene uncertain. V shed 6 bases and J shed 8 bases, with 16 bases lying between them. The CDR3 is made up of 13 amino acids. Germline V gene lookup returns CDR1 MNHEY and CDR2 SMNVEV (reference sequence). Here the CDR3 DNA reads TGTGCCAGCAGCTTTGCCTCAGGATGGGGCTACACCTTC. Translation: CASSFASGWGYTF.

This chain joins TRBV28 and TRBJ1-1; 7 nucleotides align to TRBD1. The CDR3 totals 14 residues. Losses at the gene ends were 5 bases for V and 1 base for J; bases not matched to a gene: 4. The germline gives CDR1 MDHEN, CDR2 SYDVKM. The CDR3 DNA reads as TGTGCCAGCAGTATCGGGACAGAGAACACTGAAGCTTTCTTT. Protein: CASSIGTENTEAFF.

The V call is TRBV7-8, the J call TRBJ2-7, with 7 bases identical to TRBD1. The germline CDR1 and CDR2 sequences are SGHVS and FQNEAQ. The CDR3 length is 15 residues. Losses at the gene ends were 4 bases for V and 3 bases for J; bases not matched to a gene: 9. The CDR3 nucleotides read TGTGCCAGCAGCTCCAAGACAGGGAAATTCTACGAGCAGTACTTC. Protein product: CASSSKTGKFYEQYF.

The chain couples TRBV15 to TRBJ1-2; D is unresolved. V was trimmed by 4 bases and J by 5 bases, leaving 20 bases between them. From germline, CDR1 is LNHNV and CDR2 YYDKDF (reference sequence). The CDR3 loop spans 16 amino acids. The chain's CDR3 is CATSTNWGRNPYGYTF. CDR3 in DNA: TGTGCCACCAGCACTAACTGGGGAAGGAACCCGTATGGCTACACCTTC.

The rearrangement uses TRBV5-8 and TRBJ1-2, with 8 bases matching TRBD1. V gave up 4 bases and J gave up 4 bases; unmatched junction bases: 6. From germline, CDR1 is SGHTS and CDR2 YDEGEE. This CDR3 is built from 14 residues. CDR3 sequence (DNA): TGTGCCAGCAGCCAGACAGGGGCCGGCTATGGCTACACCTTC. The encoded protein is CASSQTGAGYGYTF.

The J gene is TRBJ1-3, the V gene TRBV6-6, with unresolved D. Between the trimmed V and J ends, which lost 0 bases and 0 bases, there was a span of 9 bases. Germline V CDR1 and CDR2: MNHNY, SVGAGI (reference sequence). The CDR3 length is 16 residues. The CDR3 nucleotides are TGTGCCAGCAGTTACTCGAATCAGGCCTCTGGAAACACCATATATTTT. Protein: CASSYSNQASGNTIYF.

In DNA, the CDR3 is TGCAGTGCTAGAGAGGGAGAAGGCTACACCTTC. Its translation: CSAREGEGYTF. The chain carries TRBV20-1 and TRBJ1-2; D not certain. Deletions cut 0 bases from V and 8 bases from J, with 7 bases between. This CDR3 is built from 11 residues. Germline V CDR1 and CDR2: DFQATT, SNEGSKA (reference sequence).